Ten or more counts support the clone carrying this T cell receptor (beta chain). Its specificity is unknown. Per germline, CDR1 SGHTA and CDR2 FQGNSA. The CDR3 consists of 15 residues. V shed 1 base and J 6 bases; nucleotides not matched to a gene: 8. The data are from a study of Graves' ophthalmopathy and Graves' hyperthyroidism. Amplified material comprised TCR beta CDR3 regions derived from RNA transcripts. RT-PCR in the first round used HTBI primers; a second-round multiplex PCR followed. TCRdb reanalysed the multiplex PCR reads using MiXCR and keeps one entry per CDR3 protein. The sample gives about 390,000 distinct CDR3 sequences, 15% to 19% of which show up once; roughly 7% is in the top ten. Patients were left out if they had other autoimmune diseases, uncontrolled infections, pregnancy or lactation. The PBMC fraction was derived from about 10 ml of fresh peripheral blood. Notes on the study in general: The model reached approximately 70% sensitivity and about 73% specificity for predicting ophthalmopathy progression. Most expanded thyroid clonotypes above 0.001 frequency also appeared in blood.

This TCR was recovered from a woman between 18 and 30 years old with stable Graves' hyperthyroidism. The chain carries TRBV7-2 and TRBJ2-7, with 8 bases aligning to TRBD1. Sequencing input: peripheral blood. The CDR3 protein is CASSLDRGKGREQYF. The DNA of the CDR3 is TGTGCCAGCAGCTTAGACAGGGGGAAGGGGCGCGAGCAGTACTTC.